The clone carrying this T cell receptor beta chain was counted a few times. The target antigen is unknown. This entry is derived from a study of CD8 T cells in ankylosing spondylitis. Study-wide results and limits: Typical of ankylosing spondylitis blood, it appeared, was a TCR beta motif of under 10 highly homologous variants. Certain motif variants had earlier appeared in reactive arthritis synovial fluid and blood.

The CDR3 is 15 amino acids. The V gene end was trimmed by 1 base and the J gene end by 5 bases; junction bases not matched to a gene: 8. CDR1 is SGHTA, CDR2 FQGNSA, per germline. TCRdb re-derived calls from the 5' RACE reads in MiXCR, one entry per CDR3 protein. The sample has some 840,000 distinct CDR3 sequences, about 11% seen once; the top ten hold approximately 0.46%. Sequencing was performed on blood, either unsorted or a sorted T cell fraction (not recorded which). The clonotype originates from a male donor with ankylosing spondylitis. J is TRBJ2-7 and V is TRBV7-2; TRBD1 matches at 7 bases. DNA of the CDR3: TGTGCCAGCAGCTTAGAAGGGACAGTGCACCACGAGCAGTACTTC. Amino acids: CASSLEGTVHHEQYF.